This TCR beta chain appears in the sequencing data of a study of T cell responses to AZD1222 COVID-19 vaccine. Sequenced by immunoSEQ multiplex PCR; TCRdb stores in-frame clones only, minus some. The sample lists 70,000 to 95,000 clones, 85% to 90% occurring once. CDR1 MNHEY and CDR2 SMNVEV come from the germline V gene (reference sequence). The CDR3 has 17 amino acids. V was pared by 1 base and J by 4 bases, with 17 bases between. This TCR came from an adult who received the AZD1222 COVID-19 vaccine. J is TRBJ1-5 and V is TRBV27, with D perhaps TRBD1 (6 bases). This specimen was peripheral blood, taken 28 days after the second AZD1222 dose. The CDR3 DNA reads TGTGCCAGCAGTTTATACTTCTCACAGGGAAGGAATCAGCCCCAGCATTTT. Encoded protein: CASSLYFSQGRNQPQHF.